This T cell receptor (beta chain) emerged from a study of CD8 T cells in ankylosing spondylitis. Study-level results: Blood from ankylosing spondylitis patients appeared to carry a characteristic eight-variant TCR beta motif. Prior work had noted some motif variants in reactive arthritis blood and synovial fluid. As for the disease-linked clones, they showed a CD8+ phenotype and occurred at relatively low frequencies in peripheral blood.

This clonotype was seen ten or more times. Its antigen is undetermined. Library preparation for TCR beta used quantitative 5'-RACE with molecular barcodes. TCRdb itself ran the 5' RACE reads through MiXCR, one entry per CDR3 protein. The table shows about 320,000 distinct CDR3 sequences, with 9.5% to 13% occurring only once. Germline assignment: CDR1 LNHDA and CDR2 SQIVND (reference sequence). With V trimmed by 4 bases and J by 3 bases, 5 bases remained unmatched. This CDR3 is 15 amino acids long. The V gene is TRBV19, the J gene TRBJ2-1; 8 bases align to TRBD1. Sequencing was performed on blood, either unsorted or a sorted T cell fraction (not recorded which). This TCR was sampled from a female donor with ankylosing spondylitis or in good health (not recorded which). The CDR3 DNA reads as TGTGCCAGTAGTACACGACAGGGGAACTACAATGAGCAGTTCTTC. Amino acids: CASSTRQGNYNEQFF.